This T cell receptor beta chain originates from a study of OX40 agonist ivuxolimab in advanced cancers. Study background: Mean age 60 years, range roughly 20 to 85; 82.7% male. Three patients responded partially, comprising one with hepatocellular carcinoma and two with cutaneous melanoma.

The repertoire was sequenced with immunoSEQ multiplex PCR; TCRdb's copy has only in-frame clones and lacks some. The sample carries some 80,000 clones, approximately 89% recorded once. V shed 3 bases and J shed 3 bases, with 14 bases lying between them. Germline lookup yields CDR1 MNHEY and CDR2 SVGAGI. This CDR3 contains 15 residues. The TCR sequence derives from an adult with an advanced solid tumor such as melanoma, head and neck, liver or kidney cancer. Source: CD4+ or CD8+ T cells sorted from blood, taken in a trial of the OX40 agonist ivuxolimab. The V gene is TRBV6-5, the J gene TRBJ2-5; D uncertain. CDR3 nucleotide sequence: TGTGCCAGCAGTTATCTGTCCCCCACCAAAGAGACCCAGTACTTC. This encodes CASSYLSPTKETQYF.